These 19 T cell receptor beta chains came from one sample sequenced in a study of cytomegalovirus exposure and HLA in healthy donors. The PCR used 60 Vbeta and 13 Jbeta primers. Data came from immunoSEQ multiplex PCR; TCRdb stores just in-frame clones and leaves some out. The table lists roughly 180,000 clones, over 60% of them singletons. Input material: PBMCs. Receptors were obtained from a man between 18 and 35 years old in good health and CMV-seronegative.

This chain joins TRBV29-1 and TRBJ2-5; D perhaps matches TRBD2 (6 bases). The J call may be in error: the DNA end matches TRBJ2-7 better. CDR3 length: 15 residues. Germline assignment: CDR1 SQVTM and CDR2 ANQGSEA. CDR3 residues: CSVRGGPKNSYEQYF. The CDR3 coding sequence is TGCAGCGTCCGAGGAGGGCCCAAGAACTCCTACGAGCAGTACTTC.

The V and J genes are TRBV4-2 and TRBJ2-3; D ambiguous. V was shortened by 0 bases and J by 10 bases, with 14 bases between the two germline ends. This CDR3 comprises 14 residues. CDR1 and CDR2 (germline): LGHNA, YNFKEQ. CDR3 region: CASSQEPFPRAQYF. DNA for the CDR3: TGTGCCAGCAGCCAAGAACCTTTTCCCCGCGCGCAGTATTTT.

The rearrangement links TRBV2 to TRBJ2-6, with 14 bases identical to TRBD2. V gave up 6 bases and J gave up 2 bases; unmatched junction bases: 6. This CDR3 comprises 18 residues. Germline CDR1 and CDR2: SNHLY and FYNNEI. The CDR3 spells CASRAGTSGGTGANVLTF. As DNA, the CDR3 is TGTGCCAGCAGGGCAGGGACTAGCGGGGGAACTGGGGCCAACGTCCTGACTTTC.

This CDR3 reads CATSRGDSEGETQYF. The CDR3 DNA reads TGTGCCACCAGCAGAGGGGACAGCGAGGGAGAGACCCAGTACTTC. The gene calls are TRBV15 and TRBJ2-5; 7 bases align to TRBD1. The germline V gene has CDR1 LNHNV and CDR2 YYDKDF (reference sequence). V gave up 1 base and J gave up 4 bases; unmatched junction bases: 6. The CDR3 runs to 15 residues.

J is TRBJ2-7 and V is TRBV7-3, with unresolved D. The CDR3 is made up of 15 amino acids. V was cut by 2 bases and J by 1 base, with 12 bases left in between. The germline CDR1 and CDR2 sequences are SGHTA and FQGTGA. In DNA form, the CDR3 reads TGTGCCAGCAGCTTACAGGCGAGTCTATCCTACGAGCAGTACTTC. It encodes CASSLQASLSYEQYF. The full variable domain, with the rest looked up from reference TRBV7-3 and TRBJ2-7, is GAGVSQTPSNKVTEKGKYVELRCDPISGHTALYWYRQSLGQGPEFLIYFQGTGAADDSGLPNDRFFAVRPEGSVSTLKIQRTERGDSAVYLCASSLQASLSYEQYFGPGTRLTVT.

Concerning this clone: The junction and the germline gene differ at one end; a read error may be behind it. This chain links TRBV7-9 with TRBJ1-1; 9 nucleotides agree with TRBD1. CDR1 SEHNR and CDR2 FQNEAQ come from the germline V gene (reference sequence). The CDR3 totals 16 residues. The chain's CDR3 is CASSLAGTGYGTEAFF. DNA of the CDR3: TGTGCCAGCAGCCTAGCCGGGACAGGGTATGGCACTGAAGCTTTCTTT.

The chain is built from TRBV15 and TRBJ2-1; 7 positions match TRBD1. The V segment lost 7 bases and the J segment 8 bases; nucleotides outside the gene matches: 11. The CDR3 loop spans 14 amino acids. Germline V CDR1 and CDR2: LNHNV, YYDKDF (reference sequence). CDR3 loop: CATTSQGGLDEQFF. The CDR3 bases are TGTGCCACCACCTCTCAAGGGGGCCTGGATGAGCAGTTCTTC. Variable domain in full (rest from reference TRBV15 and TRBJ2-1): DAMVIQNPRYQVTQFGKPVTLSCSQTLNHNVMYWYQQKSSQAPKLLFHYYDKDFNNEADTPDNFQSRRPNTSFCFLDIRSPGLGDTAMYLCATTSQGGLDEQFFGPGTRLTVL.

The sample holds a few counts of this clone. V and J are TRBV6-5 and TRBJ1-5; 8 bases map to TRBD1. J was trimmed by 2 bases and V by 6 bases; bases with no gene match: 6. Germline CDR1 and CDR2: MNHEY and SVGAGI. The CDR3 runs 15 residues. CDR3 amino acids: CASSPTGARNQPQHF. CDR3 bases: TGTGCCAGCAGCCCGACAGGGGCGCGCAATCAGCCCCAGCATTTT.

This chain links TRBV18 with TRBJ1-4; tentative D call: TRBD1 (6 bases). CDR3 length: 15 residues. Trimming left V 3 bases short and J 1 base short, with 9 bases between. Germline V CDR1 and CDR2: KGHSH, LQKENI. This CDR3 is CASSPDSRTNEKLFF. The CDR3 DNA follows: TGTGCCAGCTCACCGGACAGTCGAACTAATGAAAAACTGTTTTTT.

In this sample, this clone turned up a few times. The CDR3 DNA is TGTGCCAGTAGTGAGTTTATACGAAACACCATATATTTT. Translation: CASSEFIRNTIYF. The rearrangement joins TRBV19 to TRBJ1-3; D ambiguous. Trimming took 5 bases from V and 5 from J, leaving 10 bases between them. The CDR3 has 13 residues. Germline lookup yields CDR1 LNHDA and CDR2 SQIVND (reference sequence).

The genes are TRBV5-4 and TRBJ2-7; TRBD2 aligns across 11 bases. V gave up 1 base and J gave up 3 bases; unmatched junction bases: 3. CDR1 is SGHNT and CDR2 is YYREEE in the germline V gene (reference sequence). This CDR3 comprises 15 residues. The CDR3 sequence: CASSLSLAGGYEQYF. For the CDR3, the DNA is TGTGCCAGCAGCTTGTCCCTAGCGGGAGGCTACGAGCAGTACTTC.

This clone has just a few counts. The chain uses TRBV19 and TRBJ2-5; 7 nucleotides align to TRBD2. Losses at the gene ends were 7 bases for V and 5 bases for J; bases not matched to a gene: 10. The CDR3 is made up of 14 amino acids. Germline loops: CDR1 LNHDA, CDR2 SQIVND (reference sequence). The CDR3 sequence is CASTLTGGSETQYF. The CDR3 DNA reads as TGTGCCAGTACCCTGACGGGGGGAAGCGAGACCCAGTACTTC.

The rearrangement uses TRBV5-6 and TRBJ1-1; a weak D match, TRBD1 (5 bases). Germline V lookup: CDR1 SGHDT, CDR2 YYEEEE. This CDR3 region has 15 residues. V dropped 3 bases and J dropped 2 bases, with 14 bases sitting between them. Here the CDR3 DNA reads TGTGCCAGCAGCTCCTCTAAGGGGATTAACACTGAAGCTTTCTTT. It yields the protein CASSSSKGINTEAFF. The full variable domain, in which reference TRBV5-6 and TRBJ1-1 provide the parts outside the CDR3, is DAGVTQSPTHLIKTRGQQVTLRCSPKSGHDTVSWYQQALGQGPQFIFQYYEEEERQRGNFPDRFSGHQFPNYSSELNVNALLLGDSALYLCASSSSKGINTEAFFGQGTRLTVV.

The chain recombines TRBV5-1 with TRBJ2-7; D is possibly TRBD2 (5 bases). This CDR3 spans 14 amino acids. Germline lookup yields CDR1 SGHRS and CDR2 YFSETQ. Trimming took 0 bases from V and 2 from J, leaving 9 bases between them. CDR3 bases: TGCGCCAGCAGCTTGGGAGGGCTGCCCTACGAGCAGTACTTC. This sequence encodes CASSLGGLPYEQYF.

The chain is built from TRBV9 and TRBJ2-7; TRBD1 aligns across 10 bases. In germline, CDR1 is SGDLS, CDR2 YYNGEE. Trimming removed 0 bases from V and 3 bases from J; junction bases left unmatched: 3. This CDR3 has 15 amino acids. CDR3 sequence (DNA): TGTGCCAGCAGCGTAGGGGACAGGGGATACTACGAGCAGTACTTC. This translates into CASSVGDRGYYEQYF.

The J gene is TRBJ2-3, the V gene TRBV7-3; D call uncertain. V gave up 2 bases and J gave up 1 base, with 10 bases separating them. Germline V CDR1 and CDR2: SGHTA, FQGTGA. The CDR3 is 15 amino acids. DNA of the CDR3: TGTGCCAGCAGCTTATCTAGTCTGGGCACAGATACGCAGTATTTT. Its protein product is CASSLSSLGTDTQYF.

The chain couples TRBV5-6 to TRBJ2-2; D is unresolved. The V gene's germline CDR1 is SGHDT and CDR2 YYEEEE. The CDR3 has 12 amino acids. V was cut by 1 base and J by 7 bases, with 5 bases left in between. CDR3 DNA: TGTGCCAGCAGCTTGCTCGGCGGGGAGCTGTTTTTT. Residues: CASSLLGGELFF.

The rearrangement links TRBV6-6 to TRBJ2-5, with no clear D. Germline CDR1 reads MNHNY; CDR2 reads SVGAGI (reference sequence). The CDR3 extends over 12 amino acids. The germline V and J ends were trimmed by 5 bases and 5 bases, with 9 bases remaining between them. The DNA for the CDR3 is TGTGCCAGCAGTCCCCCCGGGGAGACCCAGTACTTC. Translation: CASSPPGETQYF.

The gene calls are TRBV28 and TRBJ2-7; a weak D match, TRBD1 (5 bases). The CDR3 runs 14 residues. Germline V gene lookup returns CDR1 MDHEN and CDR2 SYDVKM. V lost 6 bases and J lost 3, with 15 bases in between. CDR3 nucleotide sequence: TGTGCCAGCAGCCCTATGGCAGGGTACTACGAGCAGTACTTC. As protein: CASSPMAGYYEQYF.